This TCR beta chain derives from a study of CD8+CD57+ T cells in acquired aplastic anemia. As concerns this clonotype: Antigen specificity is unknown.

Sequenced patients had shown CD8+CD57+ cell expansion by flow cytometry. Using genomic DNA as the template, TCR beta VDJ and CDR3 profiling was carried out. MiXCR, run by TCRdb on the reads, gives a single entry per CDR3 protein. Of around 200,000 distinct CDR3 sequences listed, less than 60% are singletons. The CDR3 is made up of 15 amino acids. The V end lost 6 bases, the J end lost 4 bases, and 16 bases lay between the germline ends. The germline gives CDR1 LNHDA, CDR2 SQIVND (reference sequence). Study findings and constraints: Patients shared twenty-nine CD8+ CDR3 sequences with controls.

The chain recombines TRBV19 with TRBJ1-5, with D perhaps TRBD1 (6 bases). The source of this sequence is a human donor with aplastic anemia. Sequenced input: sorted CD4+, CD8+, or CD8+CD57+ T cells (not recorded which) from PBMCs. CDR3 bases: TGTGCCAGTAGCGAAACAGGGTCGGGGAATCAGCCCCAGCATTTT. This encodes CASSETGSGNQPQHF.